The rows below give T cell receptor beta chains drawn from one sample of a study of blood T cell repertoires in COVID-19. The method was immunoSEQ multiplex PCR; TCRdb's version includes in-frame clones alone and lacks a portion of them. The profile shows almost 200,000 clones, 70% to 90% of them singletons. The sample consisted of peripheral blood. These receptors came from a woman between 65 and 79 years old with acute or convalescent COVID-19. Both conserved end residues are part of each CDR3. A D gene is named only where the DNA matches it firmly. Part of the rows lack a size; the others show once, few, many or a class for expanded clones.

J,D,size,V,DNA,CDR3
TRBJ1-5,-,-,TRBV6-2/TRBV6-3,TGTGCCAGCAGTTACGGGCTAAACGATCAGCCCCAGCATTTT,CASSYGLNDQPQHF
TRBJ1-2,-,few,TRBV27,TGTGCCAGCAGGGACAGCGAGCTCTATGGCTACACCTTC,CASRDSELYGYTF
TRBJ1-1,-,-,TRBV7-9,TGTGCCAGCAGCTCCTCCCAGGGGATAGTTAACACTGAAGCTTTCTTT,CASSSSQGIVNTEAFF
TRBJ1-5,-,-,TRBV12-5,TGTGCTAGTGGTTTTGACAGCCTTCGCTCGCCCCAGCATTTT,CASGFDSLRSPQHF
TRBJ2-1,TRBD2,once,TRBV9,TGTGCCAGCAGCGTAGTTGCGGGGGGGCGGAATGAGCAGTTCTTC,CASSVVAGGRNEQFF
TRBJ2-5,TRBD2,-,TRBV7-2,TGTGCCAGCAGCTTAGGTCGGCTAGCGGGGGTAGTGCCCCAGTACTTC,CASSLGRLAGVVPQYF
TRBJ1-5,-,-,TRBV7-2,TGTGCCAGCAGCTTAGCGATTAGCAGGGATCAGCCCCAGCATTTT,CASSLAISRDQPQHF
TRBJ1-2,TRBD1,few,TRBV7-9,TGTGCCAGCAGCTTAGGACAGGGGTTGGGCTACACCTTC,CASSLGQGLGYTF
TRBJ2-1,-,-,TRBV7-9,TGTGCCAGCAGCCTCGGGAGCTCCTACAATGAGCAGTTCTTC,CASSLGSSYNEQFF
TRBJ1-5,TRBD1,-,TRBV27,TGTGCCAGCAGCCGGGACAGGGTTCAGCCCCAGCATTTT,CASSRDRVQPQHF
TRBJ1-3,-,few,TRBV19,TGTGCCAGTAGAACAGTAGGTGGAAACACCATATATTTT,CASRTVGGNTIYF
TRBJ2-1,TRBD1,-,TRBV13,TGTGCCAGCAGCCGAACAGGGGGCTGGGAGCAGTTCTTC,CASSRTGGWEQFF
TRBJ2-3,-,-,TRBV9,TGTGCCAGCAGCTTCCGACAGGACACAGATACGCAGTATTTT,CASSFRQDTDTQYF
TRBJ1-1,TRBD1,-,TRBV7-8,TGTGCCAGCTTGCTCGGGACAGGCCCCCTCTTGAACACTGAAGCTTTCTTT,CASLLGTGPLLNTEAFF
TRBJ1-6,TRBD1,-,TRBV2,TGTGCCAGCAAATTGGGACAGGGCCTTAATTCACCCCTCCACTTT,CASKLGQGLNSPLHF
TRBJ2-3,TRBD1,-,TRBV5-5,TGTGCCAGCAGCTTGGCCCCGGGACAGGGTCTGACAGATACGCAGTATTTT,CASSLAPGQGLTDTQYF
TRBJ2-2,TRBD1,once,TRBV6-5,TGTGCCAGCAGACCCGACAGGGCGGGCACCGGGGAGCTGTTTTTT,CASRPDRAGTGELFF
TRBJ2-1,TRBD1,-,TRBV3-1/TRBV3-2,TGTGCCAGCAGCCAAGAAATTGCGACAGGGGACGAGCAGTTCTTC,CASSQEIATGDEQFF
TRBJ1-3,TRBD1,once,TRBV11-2,TGTGCCAGCGGTCATTTAGGGACAGGTCGTGGCTCTGGAAACACCATATATTTT,CASGHLGTGRGSGNTIYF
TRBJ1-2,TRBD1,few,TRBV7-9,TGTGCCAGCAGTCAAACAGGGGGCGCAAGCTATGGCTACACCTTC,CASSQTGGASYGYTF
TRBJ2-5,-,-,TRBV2,TGTGCCAGCAGTGAATCGGGATTCCAAGAGACCCAGTACTTC,CASSESGFQETQYF
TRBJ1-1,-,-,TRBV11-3,TGTGCCAGCAGCTTTGACCAGGTTAACACTGAAGCTTTCTTT,CASSFDQVNTEAFF
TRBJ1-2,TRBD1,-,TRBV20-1,TGCAGTGCTAGTCGCGGAGGGGGCGACTATGGCTACACCTTC,CSASRGGGDYGYTF
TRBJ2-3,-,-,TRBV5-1,TGCGCCAGCTCGGTCGGTGGAGGGGGCACAGATACGCAGTATTTT,CASSVGGGGTDTQYF
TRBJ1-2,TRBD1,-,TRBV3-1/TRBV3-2,TGTGCCAGCAGCCAAACCGGGCCCAGGACAGGAGGCTACACCTTC,CASSQTGPRTGGYTF
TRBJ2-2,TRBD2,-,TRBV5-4,TGTGCCAGCAGCAGGCTAGCGGGCGCCAACACCGGGGAGCTGTTTTTT,CASSRLAGANTGELFF
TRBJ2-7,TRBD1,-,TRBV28,TGTGCCAGCAGTTTGCATTCGGGACAGGGAAGTTACGAGCAGTACTTC,CASSLHSGQGSYEQYF
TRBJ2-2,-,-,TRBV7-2,TGTGCCAGCAGCTTAGGACAGTCTACCGGGGAGCTGTTTTTT,CASSLGQSTGELFF